This entry lists 15 T cell receptor beta chains sequenced from one sample in a study of CD8 T cells in Susac syndrome. An input of about 0.45 to 1 ug of RNA was subjected to reverse transcription using random hexamers. TCRdb itself ran the immunoSEQ multiplex PCR reads through MiXCR, one entry per CDR3 protein. The table includes around 170,000 distinct CDR3 sequences, about 94% detected once. The sequenced sample was CD4+ T cells from PBMCs. Receptor source: a human donor with Susac syndrome.

This chain uses TRBV14 with TRBJ2-2; D gene uncertain. CDR1 is SGHDN, CDR2 FVKESK, per germline. V lost 0 bases and J lost 9, with 11 bases in between. The CDR3 has 14 amino acids. The CDR3 loop is CASSQEVGRRELFF. The CDR3 region has the DNA TGTGCCAGCAGCCAAGAAGTAGGGCGGCGGGAGCTGTTTTTT.

The rearrangement links TRBV4-1 to TRBJ2-7, with a weak D call TRBD1 (6 bases). The germline CDR1 and CDR2 sequences are MGHRA and YSYEKL. V was pared by 1 base and J by 3 bases, with 13 bases between. The CDR3 is 15 residues long. In DNA, the CDR3 is TGCGCCAGCAGCCAAGTTTCGGACAGTATCTACGAGCAGTACTTC. Its protein is CASSQVSDSIYEQYF.

The chain recombines TRBV7-3 with TRBJ2-7; unclear D gene. Trimming left V 2 bases short and J 0 bases short, with 11 bases between. The CDR3 consists of 15 residues. The germline V gene has CDR1 SGHTA and CDR2 FQGTGA. The CDR3: CASSLGPPRSYEQYF. Written as DNA, the CDR3 is TGTGCCAGCAGCTTAGGGCCCCCCCGCTCCTACGAGCAGTACTTC.

The chain links TRBV5-1 to TRBJ1-1, with D tentatively TRBD1 (6 bases). Per germline, CDR1 SGHRS and CDR2 YFSETQ. This CDR3 is built from 15 residues. V lost 3 bases, J lost 5 bases, and 17 bases lay in between. The CDR3 region is CASSSTRRGGTEAFF. The CDR3 DNA follows: TGCGCCAGCAGCTCAACCCGCAGGGGAGGTACTGAAGCTTTCTTT.

The CDR3 spells CARPFGLNYGYTF. CDR3 nucleotides: TGTGCCCGACCTTTCGGGCTCAACTATGGCTACACCTTC. The V and J genes are TRBV18 and TRBJ1-2; D ambiguous. The CDR3 is made up of 13 amino acids. Germline V CDR1 and CDR2: KGHSH, LQKENI. The ends were cut back, 11 bases at V and 2 bases at J, with 15 bases in the middle.

The chain recombines TRBV5-1 with TRBJ2-1; either TRBD1 or TRBD2 may fit D (5 bases each). With 4 bases removed from V and 0 bases from J, the gap between germline ends came to 17 bases. The V gene's germline CDR1 is SGHRS and CDR2 YFSETQ. The CDR3 has 17 amino acids. The CDR3 spells CASSRETGLSSYNEQFF. CDR3 DNA: TGCGCCAGCAGCCGAGAGACGGGGCTCAGCTCCTACAATGAGCAGTTCTTC.

The CDR3 here is CASRKGLERGDEQFF. CDR3 in DNA: TGTGCCAGCAGAAAGGGACTTGAGCGGGGGGATGAGCAGTTCTTC. The chain uses TRBV3-1 and TRBJ2-1; 9 nucleotides match TRBD2. CDR3 length equals 15 residues. V gave up 6 bases and J gave up 8 bases; unmatched junction bases: 11. Germline V CDR1 and CDR2: LGHDT, YNNKEL (reference sequence).

The CDR3 loop is CSASDPAVNSYEQYF. In DNA, the CDR3 is TGCAGTGCTAGTGATCCAGCGGTGAACTCCTACGAGCAGTACTTC. The V and J genes are TRBV20-1 and TRBJ2-7; D perhaps matches TRBD2 (5 bases). The ends were cut back, 3 bases at V and 0 bases at J, with 15 bases in the middle. The CDR3 covers 15 residues. CDR1 and CDR2 from the germline V gene are DFQATT and SNEGSKA (reference sequence).

The rearrangement uses TRBV10-1 and TRBJ2-3; D unclear. CDR3 length equals 14 residues. The germline V gene encodes CDR1 WNHNN and CDR2 SYGVQD (reference sequence). Trimming took 3 bases from V and 1 from J, leaving 8 bases between them. CDR3 sequence: CASSDYEGTDTQYF. CDR3 coding DNA: TGCGCCAGCAGTGATTACGAGGGCACAGATACGCAGTATTTT.

The V and J genes are TRBV29-1 and TRBJ1-2, with unresolved D. The CDR3 loop spans 12 amino acids. CDR1 and CDR2 (germline): SQVTM, ANQGSEA. V lost 3 bases, J lost 1 base, and 6 bases lay in between. The DNA of the CDR3 is TGCAGCGTTGAGCCCGATAACTATGGCTACACCTTC. Protein sequence: CSVEPDNYGYTF.

There are a few counts of this clonotype. The chain links TRBV25-1 to TRBJ2-1; 10 bases align to TRBD2. Losses at the gene ends were 5 bases for V and 10 bases for J; bases not matched to a gene: 8. Germline-derived CDR1 and CDR2 are MGHDK and SYGVNS. This CDR3 has 14 residues. CDR3 sequence reads: CASSLSGGAGEQFF. DNA for the CDR3: TGTGCCAGCAGTCTAAGCGGGGGGGCCGGGGAGCAGTTCTTC.

The chain is built from TRBV20-1 and TRBJ2-2; D is uncertain. CDR1 is DFQATT, CDR2 SNEGSKA, per germline (reference sequence). V was pared by 3 bases and J by 7 bases, with 15 bases between. The CDR3 runs to 14 residues. CDR3 region: CSASSRLPGGELFF. Written as DNA, the CDR3 is TGCAGTGCTAGTTCGCGGCTCCCAGGCGGGGAGCTGTTTTTT.

V is TRBV12-5 and J is TRBJ2-5, with TRBD1 identical over 9 bases. The CDR3 loop spans 15 amino acids. Unmatched junction bases numbered 6, after V lost 2 bases and J lost 5 bases. Germline assignment: CDR1 LGHNT and CDR2 FRNRAP. CDR3 protein: CASGLPQGAGETQYF. CDR3 nucleotide sequence: TGTGCTAGTGGTTTGCCACAGGGGGCCGGGGAGACCCAGTACTTC.

The chain joins TRBV7-2 to TRBJ2-4; D is perhaps TRBD2 (5 bases). Germline values: CDR1 SGHTA, CDR2 FQGNSA. Trimming left V 5 bases short and J 0 bases short, with 14 bases between. This CDR3 is built from 16 residues. The CDR3 region is CASSPGSLIAKNIQYF. The CDR3 coding sequence is TGTGCCAGCAGCCCGGGGAGCCTGATAGCCAAAAACATTCAGTACTTC. The complete variable domain, with remaining parts taken from reference TRBV7-2 and TRBJ2-4, reads GAGVSQSPSNKVTEKGKDVELRCDPISGHTALYWYRQSLGQGLEFLIYFQGNSAPDKSGLPSDRFSAERTGGSVSTLTIQRTQQEDSAVYLCASSPGSLIAKNIQYFGAGTRLSVL.

The V and J genes are TRBV19 and TRBJ1-5; D is ambiguous. V was clipped by 9 bases and J by 3 bases, with 15 bases between them. This CDR3 spans 14 amino acids. Germline V gene lookup returns CDR1 LNHDA and CDR2 SQIVND (reference sequence). The CDR3 bases are TGTGCCAGCCACGCCGCCAGCTACAATCAGCCCCAGCATTTT. Translation gives CASHAASYNQPQHF. Full variable domain (outside the CDR3, taken from reference TRBV19 and TRBJ1-5): DGGITQSPKYLFRKEGQNVTLSCEQNLNHDAMYWYRQDPGQGLRLIYYSQIVNDFQKGDIAEGYSVSREKKESFPLTVTSAQKNPTAFYLCASHAASYNQPQHFGDGTRLSIL.